In this sample, the clone carrying this T cell receptor (beta chain) turned up a few times. Its antigen is as yet unknown. An Oncomine TCR Beta short-read assay was used to sequence the DNA from cultured CD4+ T cells. TCRdb re-analysed the PCR reads in MiXCR, keeping a single row per CDR3 protein. The repertoire holds about 13,000 distinct CDR3 sequences, roughly 26% seen once, with 25% to 30% in the top ten. The CDR3 is made up of 13 amino acids. V lost 7 bases to trimming and J lost 3 bases; unmatched junction nucleotides: 3. Germline CDR1 is SNHLY and CDR2 is FYNNEI. Documented treatment: 10-day PBMC culture with coronavirus spike peptide pools or control peptides (ViraFEST assay). This record comes from a study of vaccination and CD4 T cells after COVID-19. Study information: A vaccine, either BNT162b2 or mRNA-1273, was given to participants in two doses. The peptides that stimulated the cells were overlapping spike peptides from SARS-CoV-2, HCoV-NL63, HCoV-OC43 and HCoV-229E.

The gene calls are TRBV2 and TRBJ2-3, with 8 bases fitting TRBD1. Here the sequenced sample was CD4+ T cells from blood, cultured in vitro, taken before SARS-CoV-2 vaccination. The sequence derives from a human donor who received a COVID-19 vaccine. Written as DNA, the CDR3 is TGTGCCAGCACCACAGGGGGTACAGATACGCAGTATTTT. It yields the protein CASTTGGTDTQYF. The entire variable domain, with the rest obtained from reference TRBV2 and TRBJ2-3, is as follows: EPEVTQTPSHQVTQMGQEVILRCVPISNHLYFYWYRQILGQKVEFLVSFYNNEISEKSEIFDDQFSVERPDGSNFTLKIRSTKLEDSAMYFCASTTGGTDTQYFGPGTRLTVL.